The clone carrying this T cell receptor (beta chain) was found many times. What it binds is unknown. The sample comes from a study of identical twins. Each CDR3 protein gets one entry after TCRdb re-called the 5' RACE reads with MiXCR. The repertoire consists of roughly 720,000 distinct CDR3 sequences, with 18% occurring once and the leading ten covering over 10%. Whole-study results and caveats: Zero-insertion analyses could be partly confounded by invariant MAIT and iNKT cells.

This CDR3 has 11 amino acids. The V end was cut by 7 bases, the J end by 7 bases, with 8 bases between. These same records also appear under a second study, on T cells expressing NK-cell markers.

The genes are TRBV12-3 or TRBV12-4 and TRBJ2-1; D unresolved. The sequenced material came from PBMCs. This receptor was taken from a woman in her late teens or twenties in good health. As DNA, the CDR3 is TGTGCCAGCATGGAAGGGAATGAGCAGTTCTTC. It yields the protein CASMEGNEQFF.